A selection of T cell receptor beta chains follows, all from one sample in a study of OX40 agonist ivuxolimab in advanced cancers. TCRdb's copy holds only in-frame clones and misses some; the assay was immunoSEQ multiplex PCR. In the table there are over 90,000 clones, approximately 90% of which are singletons. The sample was CD4+ or CD8+ T cells sorted from blood, taken in a trial of the OX40 agonist ivuxolimab. Receptor source: an adult with an advanced solid tumor such as melanoma, head and neck, liver or kidney cancer. Both conserved end residues are part of each CDR3. A D gene is named only where the DNA matches it firmly. Size values are once, few and many counts, or a class for expanded clones, and some rows have none.

d_call | clone_size | j_call | v_call | cdr3_aa | cdr3_nt
. | . | TRBJ1-3 | TRBV19 | CARGPGWSGNTIYF | TGTGCCAGAGGCCCAGGGTGGTCTGGAAACACCATATATTTT
. | . | TRBJ2-5 | TRBV12-5 | CASGLEGPETQYF | TGTGCTAGTGGTTTGGAAGGTCCAGAGACCCAGTACTTC
. | . | TRBJ1-3 | TRBV12-2 | CASPRVSTGNTIYF | TGTGCAAGTCCTCGCGTTTCGACCGGAAACACCATATATTTT
TRBD1 | . | TRBJ1-4 | TRBV5-6 | CASSGQGATNEKLFF | TGTGCCAGCAGCGGACAGGGGGCAACTAATGAAAAACTGTTTTTT
. | few | TRBJ1-5 | TRBV7-2 | CASSFSDSYSNQPQHF | TGTGCCAGCAGCTTTTCGGACAGTTATAGCAATCAGCCCCAGCATTTT
TRBD1 | . | TRBJ1-2 | TRBV28 | CASCTGDRNYGYTF | TGTGCCAGCTGTACAGGGGACCGTAACTATGGCTACACCTTC
. | once | TRBJ2-7 | TRBV28 | CASSRGGMDYEQYF | TGTGCCAGCAGCCGAGGGGGTATGGACTACGAGCAGTACTTC
TRBD2 | once | TRBJ2-3 | TRBV7-3 | CASSLLAGTDTQYF | TGTGCCAGCAGCTTACTAGCGGGCACAGATACGCAGTATTTT
TRBD2 | . | TRBJ2-3 | TRBV5-1 | CASSLLAGDGTDTQYF | TGCGCCAGCAGCCTCCTAGCGGGAGACGGCACAGATACGCAGTATTTT
TRBD1 | once | TRBJ2-5 | TRBV6-1 | CASSEDRGRWETQYF | TGTGCCAGCAGTGAGGACAGGGGGCGATGGGAGACCCAGTACTTC
. | . | TRBJ2-1 | TRBV4-2 | CASSQGPLGDAYNEQFF | TGTGCCAGCAGCCAAGGGCCTTTGGGGGATGCCTACAATGAGCAGTTCTTC
TRBD1 | . | TRBJ1-5 | TRBV10-3 | CAAAGQEHQPQHF | TGTGCCGCCGCGGGACAGGAACATCAGCCCCAGCATTTT
. | . | TRBJ1-5 | TRBV6-6 | CASSYSSQGGQPQHF | TGTGCCAGCAGTTACTCGAGTCAGGGTGGACAGCCCCAGCATTTT
. | . | TRBJ2-7 | TRBV19 | CASRTRSTTGCYEQYF | TGTGCCAGTAGGACCCGCTCGACCACAGGGTGCTACGAGCAGTACTTC
. | . | TRBJ2-7 | TRBV2 | CASGQGALQQYF | TGTGCCAGCGGTCAAGGGGCTCTCCAGCAGTACTTC
. | . | TRBJ1-4 | TRBV6-6 | CASSYEGSAEKLFF | TGTGCCAGCAGTTACGAAGGGAGCGCTGAAAAACTGTTTTTT
TRBD1 | . | TRBJ1-2 | TRBV11-2 | CASSADREVHTF | TGTGCCAGCAGCGCAGACAGGGAAGTTCACACCTTC
. | . | TRBJ1-5 | TRBV6-6 | CASSPINSNQPQHF | TGTGCCAGCAGCCCTATCAATAGCAATCAGCCCCAGCATTTT
TRBD1 | . | TRBJ2-5 | TRBV6-5 | CASSYSPTGIETQYF | TGTGCCAGCAGTTACTCCCCGACAGGGATAGAGACCCAGTACTTC
. | . | TRBJ1-2 | TRBV19 | CASSRIDSFAYGYTF | TGTGCCAGTAGTAGGATTGACAGTTTTGCCTATGGCTACACCTTC
. | . | TRBJ2-3 | TRBV7-3 | CASSLGGAGTDTQYF | TGTGCCAGCAGCTTAGGGGGGGCCGGCACAGATACGCAGTATTTT
TRBD2 | . | TRBJ2-6 | TRBV28 | CASSILSGRTGANVLTF | TGTGCCAGCAGTATATTGAGCGGGAGAACCGGGGCCAACGTCCTGACTTTC
. | once | TRBJ1-2 | TRBV5-1 | CVSSGGILEDGYTF | TGCGTCAGCAGTGGAGGCATCCTAGAGGATGGCTACACCTTC